These 10 T cell receptor beta chains were sequenced from one sample in a study of blood T cell repertoires in COVID-19. Profiled with immunoSEQ multiplex PCR; TCRdb holds only in-frame clones, not every one. The sample consists of 300,000 to 500,000 clones, 70% to 90% of them appearing once. The sample was PBMCs or T cells enriched from blood (not recorded which). These TCRs come from a young woman with acute COVID-19.

This chain links TRBV4-1 with TRBJ1-2, with 8 bases lining up with TRBD1. The CDR3 is 13 residues long. Germline assignment: CDR1 MGHRA and CDR2 YSYEKL. The trim removed 3 bases at V and 12 bases at J, leaving 9 bases unmatched. CDR3 DNA sequence: TGCGCCAGCAGCCACCCCGGACAGGGCAAAAACACCTTC. Translated, it gives CASSHPGQGKNTF.

This chain links TRBV24-1 with TRBJ2-2; D remains unclear. CDR3 length: 15 amino acids. CDR1 and CDR2 (germline): KGHDR, SFDVKD. The V end lost 4 bases, the J end lost 3 bases, and 11 bases lay between the germline ends. The CDR3 region is CATSDRERDTGELFF. The CDR3 DNA follows: TGTGCCACCAGTGACCGAGAAAGAGACACCGGGGAGCTGTTTTTT.

V gene TRBV7-2 combines with J gene TRBJ2-3; D unresolved. Germline V lookup: CDR1 SGHTA, CDR2 FQGNSA. The CDR3 totals 14 residues. Trimming shortened V by 3 bases and J by 1 base, and 8 bases separated the two germline ends. The CDR3 reads CASSFEFGTDTQYF. CDR3 bases: TGTGCCAGCAGCTTTGAGTTTGGCACAGATACGCAGTATTTT.

The J gene is TRBJ1-2, the V gene TRBV15; D uncertain. The germline V gene has CDR1 LNHNV and CDR2 YYDKDF (reference sequence). The CDR3 extends over 14 amino acids. Trimming took 0 bases from V and 8 from J, leaving 13 bases between them. DNA for the CDR3: TGTGCCACCAGCAGAGAGGTCTCAGGCAGGGGCTACACCTTC. This sequence encodes CATSREVSGRGYTF.

The CDR3 DNA reads TGTGCCAGCAGCCCTGGATACTCTAGGGGTGGAAACACTGAAGCTTTCTTT. The encoded protein is CASSPGYSRGGNTEAFF. The V call is TRBV3-1 (or the pseudogene TRBV3-2), the J call TRBJ1-1; tentative D call: TRBD1 (5 bases). The CDR3 contains 17 residues. Trimming pared 4 bases from V and 2 bases from J, leaving 20 bases between. Germline lookup yields CDR1 LGHDT and CDR2 YNNKEL (reference sequence).

The rearrangement links TRBV28 to TRBJ1-4; 9 positions match TRBD1. Germline CDR1 reads MDHEN; CDR2 reads SYDVKM. This CDR3 spans 15 amino acids. J gave up 3 bases and V 6 bases, and 5 bases lay outside the gene matches. The CDR3 DNA reads as TGTGCCAGCAGAACAGGGGGCTCGGCTAATGAAAAACTGTTTTTT. Translation: CASRTGGSANEKLFF.

This chain links TRBV5-6 with TRBJ1-4; TRBD1 might be the D (6 bases). V was cut by 3 bases and J by 6 bases, with 18 bases left in between. Germline V lookup: CDR1 SGHDT, CDR2 YYEEEE. The CDR3 sequence is 16 residues long. The CDR3 loop reads CASSSELGAGDEKLFF. DNA for the CDR3: TGTGCCAGCAGCTCGGAATTGGGGGCTGGGGATGAAAAACTGTTTTTT. Variable domain in full (rest from reference TRBV5-6 and TRBJ1-4): DAGVTQSPTHLIKTRGQQVTLRCSPKSGHDTVSWYQQALGQGPQFIFQYYEEEERQRGNFPDRFSGHQFPNYSSELNVNALLLGDSALYLCASSSELGAGDEKLFFGSGTQLSVL.

As DNA, the CDR3 is TGCGCCAGCAGCTCGGGACAGGGGGCTAACGAAGCTTTCTTT. Its protein is CASSSGQGANEAFF. The rearrangement uses TRBV5-1 and TRBJ1-1, with 12 bases matching TRBD1. The CDR3 sequence is 14 residues long. Germline trimming cut 3 bases from V and 8 bases from J; bases unmatched to any gene: 5. Germline V gene sequence: CDR1 SGHRS, CDR2 YFSETQ. Variable domain in full (rest from reference TRBV5-1 and TRBJ1-1): KAGVTQTPRYLIKTRGQQVTLSCSPISGHRSVSWYQQTPGQGLQFLFEYFSETQRNKGNFPGRFSGRQFSNSRSEMNVSTLELGDSALYLCASSSGQGANEAFFGQGTRLTVV.

The chain couples TRBV2 to TRBJ1-1; TRBD1 is a possible D gene (6 bases). V shed 5 bases and J shed 4 bases, with 14 bases lying between them. Germline CDR1 is SNHLY and CDR2 is FYNNEI. This CDR3 contains 14 residues. CDR3 DNA sequence: TGTGCCAGCAGTATAGGGGGTAGGATCACTGAAGCTTTCTTT. It is translated as CASSIGGRITEAFF.

The chain employs TRBV11-1 and TRBJ2-3; 10 bases are a match to TRBD2. V shed 5 bases and J 5 bases; nucleotides not matched to a gene: 10. Germline lookup yields CDR1 SGHAT and CDR2 FQDESV (reference sequence). The CDR3 is 16 residues long. In DNA form, the CDR3 reads TGTGCCAGCAGCCATCCAACTAGCGGGGAGGGAGATACGCAGTATTTT. As protein: CASSHPTSGEGDTQYF.